This T cell receptor beta chain was profiled in a study of blood T cell repertoires in COVID-19. The CDR3 length is 11 residues. CDR1 is LGHDT and CDR2 is YNNKEL in the germline V gene (reference sequence). Trimming removed 4 bases at V and 7 bases at J, with 8 bases between. Sequenced by immunoSEQ multiplex PCR; TCRdb stores in-frame clones only, minus some. The sample lists 250,000 to 300,000 clones; 88% were seen once. The sample comprised peripheral blood. The genes are TRBV3-1 (or the pseudogene TRBV3-2) and TRBJ2-7, with D hard to call. The clonotype originates from a woman aged 25 to 45 with COVID-19, enrolled during active disease. CDR3 nucleotides: TGTGCCAGCAGCCGGCGGCAGGAGCAGTACTTC. Its protein product is CASSRRQEQYF.